One TCR beta chain is described in this entry. This clonotype was seen many times. There is no known antigen for this receptor. One base away there is no much larger clone; base qualities are not given. The record originates from a study of response to subunit inactivated influenza vaccine (dated by TCRdb to the late 2010s). With regard to the full study: Deep quantitative profiling of the T cell receptor repertoire was used in the study to follow responses to a trivalent subunit inactivated influenza vaccine.

Taken from the germline V gene, the CDR1 and CDR2 loops are MNHEY and SVGAGI. From the cysteine up to the phenylalanine, the CDR3 has a length of 14 residues. The sequence is cut down to CDR3 DNA, 42 bases in frame from base 1. The germline V and J ends show losses of 2 bases and 7 bases respectively, and no gene match explains 4 bases of the junction. General conclusions and limits of the study: According to the authors, only a limited number of new T cells may be recruited by each seasonal influenza vaccination.

The method was RT-PCR. The instrument was an Illumina HiSeq 2500. In-frame beta chains were kept once TCRdb had trimmed the public reads at Q25 with fastp and called clones with MiXCR. Each entry is one CDR3 protein sequence, shown with its most common DNA and genes. Across this sample there are around 470,000 distinct CDR3 sequences, with approximately 6.9% seen only once. The ten largest clones capture around 12% of the sample. This receptor chain uses TRBV6-5 and TRBJ1-4, and TRBD1 matches 7 of the central bases. The sample consisted of PBMCs from blood, taken less than 30 months after vaccination. This receptor was taken from a man in his fifties or sixties who received an inactivated influenza vaccine. Donor details come from another sample of the same person, matched by shared clones. The DNA sequence is TGTGCCAGCAGTTACGTGACAGGGTCTGAAAAACTGTTTTTT. The translation is CASSYVTGSEKLFF.